Detailed here is one TCR beta chain. Its cognate antigen is unknown. V lost 8 bases to trimming and J lost 1 base, with 16 bases between them. The CDR3 totals 15 residues. These data belong to a study of T cell responses to AZD1222 COVID-19 vaccine. Study-level points and caveats: Clonal diversity was possibly underestimated, and the donors were mostly white British, with more females.

TCRdb's copy holds only in-frame clones and misses some; the assay was immunoSEQ multiplex PCR. The data hold approximately 150,000 clones, with roughly 92% observed a single time. The source material was peripheral blood, sampled on day 0 of AZD1222 vaccination. The gene calls are TRBV23-1 and TRBJ2-3; D is ambiguous. TRBV23-1 is reported as an ORF; its role is uncertain. The origin of this receptor is an adult in good health. Here the CDR3 reads CASPSGGTRTDTQYF. As DNA, the CDR3 is TGCGCCAGCCCTTCCGGTGGCACACGCACAGATACGCAGTATTTT.